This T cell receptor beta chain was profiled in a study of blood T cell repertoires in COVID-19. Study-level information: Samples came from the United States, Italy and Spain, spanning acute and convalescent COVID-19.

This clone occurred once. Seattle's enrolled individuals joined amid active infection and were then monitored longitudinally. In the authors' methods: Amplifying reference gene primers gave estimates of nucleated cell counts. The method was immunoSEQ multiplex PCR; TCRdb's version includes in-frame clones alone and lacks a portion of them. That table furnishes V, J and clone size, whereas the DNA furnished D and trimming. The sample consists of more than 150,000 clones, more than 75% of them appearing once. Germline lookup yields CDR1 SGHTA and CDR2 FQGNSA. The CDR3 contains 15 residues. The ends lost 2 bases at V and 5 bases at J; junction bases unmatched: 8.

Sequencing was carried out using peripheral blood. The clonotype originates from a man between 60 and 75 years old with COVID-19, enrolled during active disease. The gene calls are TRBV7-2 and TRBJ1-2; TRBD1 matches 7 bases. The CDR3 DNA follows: TGTGCCAGCAGCTTATCAGGGGGTCCCCAGTATGGCTACACCTTC. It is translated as CASSLSGGPQYGYTF.